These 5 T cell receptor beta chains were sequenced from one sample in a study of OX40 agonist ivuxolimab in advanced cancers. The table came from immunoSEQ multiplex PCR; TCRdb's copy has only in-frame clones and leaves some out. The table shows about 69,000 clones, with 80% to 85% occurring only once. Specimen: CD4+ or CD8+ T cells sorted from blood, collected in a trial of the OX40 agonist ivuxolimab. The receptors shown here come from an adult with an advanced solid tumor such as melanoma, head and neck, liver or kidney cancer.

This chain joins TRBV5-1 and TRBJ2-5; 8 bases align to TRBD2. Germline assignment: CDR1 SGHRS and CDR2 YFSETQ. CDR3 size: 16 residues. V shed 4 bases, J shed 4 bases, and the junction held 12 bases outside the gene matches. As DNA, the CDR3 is TGCGCCAGCAGCCGCCGGGAAGCGGGAGTTTTAGAGACCCAGTACTTC. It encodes CASSRREAGVLETQYF. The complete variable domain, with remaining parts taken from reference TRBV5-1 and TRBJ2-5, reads KAGVTQTPRYLIKTRGQQVTLSCSPISGHRSVSWYQQTPGQGLQFLFEYFSETQRNKGNFPGRFSGRQFSNSRSEMNVSTLELGDSALYLCASSRREAGVLETQYFGPGTRLLVL.

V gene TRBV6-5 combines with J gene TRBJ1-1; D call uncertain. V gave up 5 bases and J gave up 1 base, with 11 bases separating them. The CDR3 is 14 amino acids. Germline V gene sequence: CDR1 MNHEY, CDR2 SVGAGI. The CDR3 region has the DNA TGTGCCAGCAGTACAAGACGGGAGAACACTGAAGCTTTCTTT. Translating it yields CASSTRRENTEAFF.

CDR3 sequence: CASSQTGGNKDEQYF. The CDR3 nucleotides read TGTGCCAGCAGCCAGACAGGGGGCAATAAGGACGAGCAGTACTTC. The chain uses TRBV5-4 and TRBJ2-7; 10 bases match TRBD1. There are 15 residues in the CDR3. Trimming at V came to 4 bases and at J to 5 bases, leaving 9 bases not matched to a gene. In germline, CDR1 is SGHNT, CDR2 YYREEE (reference sequence).

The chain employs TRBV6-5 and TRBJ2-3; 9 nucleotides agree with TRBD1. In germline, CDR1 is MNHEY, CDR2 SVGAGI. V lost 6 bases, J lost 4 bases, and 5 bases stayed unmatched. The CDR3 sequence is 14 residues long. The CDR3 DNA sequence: TGTGCCAGCAGAACAGGGGGCGCGTCAGATACGCAGTATTTT. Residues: CASRTGGASDTQYF.

The CDR3: CASSAGPQNEKLFF. The CDR3 nucleotides are TGTGCCAGCAGCGCCGGGCCCCAGAATGAAAAACTGTTTTTT. This chain joins TRBV5-6 and TRBJ1-4; D remains unclear. CDR3 length equals 14 residues. Germline values: CDR1 SGHDT, CDR2 YYEEEE. V was cut by 4 bases and J by 5 bases, with 12 bases left in between.